This entry lists 25 T cell receptor beta chains sequenced from one sample in a study. Via MiXCR, TCRdb re-called the RT-PCR reads, giving one row per CDR3 protein. The data hold about 680,000 distinct CDR3 sequences, with over 12% observed a single time. The source material was memory CD4+ T cells from blood. The receptors stem from a female donor in good health, serving as a healthy control.

This clonotype occurred a few times. V usage is TRBV28 and J usage is TRBJ2-7; 13 bases agree with TRBD2. CDR3 length: 15 residues. Germline V lookup: CDR1 MDHEN, CDR2 SYDVKM. V lost 0 bases and J lost 6; bases outside the gene matches: 2. CDR3 amino acids: CASSLWTSGRSEQYF. CDR3 DNA: TGTGCCAGCAGTTTATGGACTAGCGGGAGGAGCGAGCAGTACTTC.

This clonotype was counted only a few times. This rearrangement joins TRBV5-1 to TRBJ2-3; D ambiguous. Per germline, CDR1 SGHRS and CDR2 YFSETQ. The length of the CDR3 is 13 residues. Between the trimmed V and J ends, which lost 4 bases and 6 bases, there was a span of 12 bases. In DNA form, the CDR3 reads TGCGCCAGCAGCGAACCCCCAGGTGATACGCAGTATTTT. Its translation is CASSEPPGDTQYF. The whole variable domain, remainder taken from reference TRBV5-1 and TRBJ2-3, is KAGVTQTPRYLIKTRGQQVTLSCSPISGHRSVSWYQQTPGQGLQFLFEYFSETQRNKGNFPGRFSGRQFSNSRSEMNVSTLELGDSALYLCASSEPPGDTQYFGPGTRLTVL.

The sample holds many counts of this clonotype. This chain links TRBV29-1 with TRBJ1-2, with no clear D. Germline V CDR1 and CDR2: SQVTM, ANQGSEA. This CDR3 is built from 13 residues. V lost 6 bases and J lost 8, with 19 bases in between. CDR3 DNA: TGCAGCGTACCGAGGAGCGGGTCGGAAGGCTACACCTTC. Protein product: CSVPRSGSEGYTF.

The V gene is TRBV6-5, the J gene TRBJ2-1, with TRBD2 as a possible D gene (6 bases). The germline V gene encodes CDR1 MNHEY and CDR2 SVGAGI. CDR3 size: 16 residues. V gave up 3 bases and J gave up 5 bases, with 17 bases separating them. The CDR3, as DNA: TGTGCCAGCAGTTATCGTGGACTATCCCTTGACAATGAGCAGTTCTTC. Translating it yields CASSYRGLSLDNEQFF.

This chain uses TRBV28 with TRBJ2-3; 9 bases line up with TRBD2. Looked up from germline, CDR1 is MDHEN and CDR2 is SYDVKM. The V segment lost 4 bases and the J segment 14 bases; nucleotides outside the gene matches: 10. This CDR3 comprises 13 residues. CDR3 bases: TGTGCCAGCAGTTCACATAGCGGGAGTTTTGGGTATTTT. Its translation: CASSSHSGSFGYF.

Ten or more counts support this clonotype. The rearrangement links TRBV12-3 or TRBV12-4 to TRBJ2-6; no definite D call. Deletions cut 3 bases from V and 0 bases from J, with 6 bases between. The CDR3 loop spans 15 amino acids. The CDR3 here is CASSFYSSGANVLTF. The CDR3 bases are TGTGCCAGCAGTTTTTACAGCTCTGGGGCCAACGTCCTGACTTTC.

The chain is built from TRBV19 and TRBJ1-5; tentatively, D is TRBD1 (6 bases). The CDR3 is made up of 13 amino acids. In germline, CDR1 is LNHDA, CDR2 SQIVND (reference sequence). Trimming left V 5 bases short and J 5 bases short, with 10 bases between. The CDR3 DNA reads as TGTGCCAGTAGTCGGACAGATGATCAGCCCCAGCATTTT. It is translated as CASSRTDDQPQHF.

This clonotype was counted a few times. The chain joins TRBV7-2 to TRBJ2-2; D unresolved. V dropped 5 bases and J dropped 7 bases, with 11 bases sitting between them. The CDR3 is made up of 13 amino acids. CDR1 is SGHTA, CDR2 FQGNSA, per germline. In DNA form, the CDR3 reads TGTGCCAGCAGCGTGACGGTAGACGGGGAGCTGTTTTTT. This translates into CASSVTVDGELFF.

This chain joins TRBV11-2 and TRBJ2-3, with a weak D call TRBD2 (6 bases). Germline V lookup: CDR1 SGHAT, CDR2 FQNNGV. The CDR3 has 15 amino acids. Trimming removed 7 bases from V and 4 bases from J, with 18 bases in between. The CDR3 protein is CASTERPWGADTQYF. As DNA, the CDR3 is TGTGCCAGCACCGAAAGACCTTGGGGGGCAGATACGCAGTATTTT.

Many counts were recorded for this clonotype. The chain combines TRBV7-2 with TRBJ2-7; 7 bases are a match to TRBD1. Germline V lookup: CDR1 SGHTA, CDR2 FQGNSA. The V and J ends lost 1 base and 6 bases, in that order; junction bases with no gene match: 3. CDR3 length equals 13 residues. CDR3 loop: CASSLDTGAEQYF. For the CDR3, the DNA is TGTGCCAGCAGCTTAGATACAGGGGCCGAGCAGTACTTC.

This clonotype was seen repeatedly, ten times or more. The rearrangement joins TRBV7-9 to TRBJ2-6; tentatively, D is TRBD1 (6 bases). The CDR3 sequence is 18 residues long. Trimming took 5 bases from V and 2 from J, leaving 19 bases between them. Per germline, CDR1 SEHNR and CDR2 FQNEAQ (reference sequence). The CDR3 is CASSPRGDTFTGANVLTF. The CDR3 DNA reads TGTGCCAGCAGCCCTAGAGGGGACACCTTCACTGGGGCCAACGTCCTGACTTTC.

Many counts were recorded for this clonotype. V is TRBV5-6 and J is TRBJ2-7, with a weak D call TRBD2 (6 bases). Trimming took 0 bases from V and 7 from J, leaving 20 bases between them. Germline CDR1 SGHDT, CDR2 YYEEEE. The CDR3 covers 16 residues. The CDR3 sequence: CASSLAEGTYEVEQYF. CDR3 coding DNA: TGTGCCAGCAGCTTGGCCGAAGGGACTTACGAAGTTGAGCAGTACTTC.

The V and J genes are TRBV20-1 and TRBJ1-5; maybe TRBD1 (5 bases). V lost 0 bases and J lost 5, with 8 bases in between. Germline V gives CDR1 DFQATT, CDR2 SNEGSKA (reference sequence). This CDR3 region has 13 residues. For the CDR3, the DNA is TGCAGTGCTAGAGAACAGGTAGATCAGCCCCAGCATTTT. Translated, it gives CSAREQVDQPQHF.

Many counts were recorded for this clonotype. V gene TRBV20-1 combines with J gene TRBJ2-5, with TRBD1 matching over 10 bases. With V trimmed by 6 bases and J by 0 bases, 4 bases remained unmatched. The CDR3 contains 14 residues. CDR1 and CDR2 (germline): DFQATT, SNEGSKA (reference sequence). The CDR3 DNA is TGCAGTGCCCTGGACAGGGGGGACCAAGAGACCCAGTACTTC. This translates into CSALDRGDQETQYF.

This clonotype was seen repeatedly, ten times or more. The chain couples TRBV5-1 to TRBJ1-5; 10 bases are shared with TRBD1. This CDR3 contains 14 residues. V was pared by 4 bases and J by 5 bases, with 3 bases of the junction left unmatched. Germline V lookup: CDR1 SGHRS, CDR2 YFSETQ. As DNA, the CDR3 is TGCGCCAGCAGCGGGGGGACAGGGGATCAGCCCCAGCATTTT. Translation gives CASSGGTGDQPQHF.

At least ten counts were recorded for this clonotype. The J gene is TRBJ1-2, the V gene TRBV29-1; D may be TRBD1 (6 bases). The V gene's germline CDR1 is SQVTM and CDR2 ANQGSEA. This CDR3 region has 12 residues. V was cut by 7 bases and J by 4 bases, with 13 bases left in between. In DNA, the CDR3 is TGCAGCGCTCAGGGAGGGGGCTATGGCTACACCTTC. Amino acid sequence: CSAQGGGYGYTF.

Comment on this clonotype: A much larger clone differs by one base, so this may be a read error. The chain combines TRBV5-1 with TRBJ2-1; TRBD2 aligns across 9 bases. The germline CDR1 and CDR2 sequences are SGHRS and YFSETQ. The CDR3 is 15 amino acids. The CDR3 is CSSSKLAGELNEQFF. CDR3 nucleotides: TGCTCCAGTTCCAAATTAGCGGGAGAGTTGAATGAGCAGTTCTTC.

This CDR3 reads CASSWVGPSDSPLHF. CDR3 DNA sequence: TGCGCCAGCAGCTGGGTTGGACCGAGCGATTCACCCCTCCACTTT. The chain recombines TRBV5-1 with TRBJ1-6; D ambiguous. Germline CDR1 SGHRS, CDR2 YFSETQ. The CDR3 spans 15 residues. V dropped 3 bases and J dropped 8 bases, with 15 bases sitting between them.

This clonotype was seen at least ten times. The V gene is TRBV18, the J gene TRBJ2-1; 8 bases map to TRBD2. Losses at the gene ends were 6 bases for V and 3 bases for J; bases not matched to a gene: 4. Germline V gene sequence: CDR1 KGHSH, CDR2 LQKENI. The CDR3 has 14 residues. The CDR3 sequence: CASSGGLGYNEQFF. In nucleotides, the CDR3 is TGTGCCAGCTCCGGGGGACTAGGCTACAATGAGCAGTTCTTC.

Ten or more counts support this clonotype. The gene calls are TRBV18 and TRBJ1-1; D ambiguous. From germline, CDR1 is KGHSH and CDR2 LQKENI. The CDR3 sequence is 14 residues long. V was trimmed by 4 bases and J by 2 bases, leaving 11 bases between them. The CDR3 DNA reads as TGTGCCAGCTCACTATACGGAGATAACACTGAAGCTTTCTTT. Its translation: CASSLYGDNTEAFF.

The V gene is TRBV20-1, the J gene TRBJ2-7; 8 bases map to TRBD1. CDR3 size: 13 residues. CDR1 DFQATT and CDR2 SNEGSKA come from the germline V gene (reference sequence). Trimming took 5 bases from V and 6 from J; bases not matched to a gene: 9. The CDR3 DNA reads as TGCAGTGCTTCGCCCGGGACAGGCGGCGAGCAGTACTTC. Translation: CSASPGTGGEQYF.

This clonotype was recorded many times. The V call is TRBV4-3, the J call TRBJ2-2; 7 bases map to TRBD2. Trimming at V came to 0 bases and at J to 3 bases, leaving 4 bases not matched to a gene. The CDR3 covers 16 residues. Germline assignment: CDR1 LGHNA and CDR2 YSLEER. This chain's CDR3 is CASSQDWGGYTGELFF. The CDR3 bases are TGCGCCAGCAGCCAAGATTGGGGGGGATACACCGGGGAGCTGTTTTTT.

This clonotype was seen a handful of times. The V call is TRBV6-2 or TRBV6-3, the J call TRBJ1-2; D call uncertain. The CDR3 is 13 amino acids. Germline CDR1 and CDR2: MNHEY and SVGEGT. V shed 5 bases and J shed 2 bases, with 9 bases lying between them. The chain's CDR3 is CASSREENYGYTF. The CDR3 DNA is TGTGCCAGCAGTCGGGAGGAGAACTATGGCTACACCTTC.

This clonotype was found a few times. The J gene is TRBJ2-2, the V gene TRBV5-6, with 11 bases aligning to TRBD2. CDR1 and CDR2 from the germline V gene are SGHDT and YYEEEE. V gave up 2 bases and J gave up 1 base; unmatched junction bases: 4. The CDR3 contains 17 residues. As DNA, the CDR3 is TGTGCCAGCAGCTTTTTAGCGGGAGGGCTGAACACCGGGGAGCTGTTTTTT. This translates into CASSFLAGGLNTGELFF.

This clonotype was observed many times. The rearrangement joins TRBV12-3 or TRBV12-4 to TRBJ1-6; no definite D call. The CDR3 runs to 11 residues. The V gene lost 6 bases and the J gene lost 7 bases, with 4 bases spanning the gap. CDR3 DNA sequence: TGTGCCAGCAGGGCCAATTCACCCCTCCACTTT. This encodes CASRANSPLHF.